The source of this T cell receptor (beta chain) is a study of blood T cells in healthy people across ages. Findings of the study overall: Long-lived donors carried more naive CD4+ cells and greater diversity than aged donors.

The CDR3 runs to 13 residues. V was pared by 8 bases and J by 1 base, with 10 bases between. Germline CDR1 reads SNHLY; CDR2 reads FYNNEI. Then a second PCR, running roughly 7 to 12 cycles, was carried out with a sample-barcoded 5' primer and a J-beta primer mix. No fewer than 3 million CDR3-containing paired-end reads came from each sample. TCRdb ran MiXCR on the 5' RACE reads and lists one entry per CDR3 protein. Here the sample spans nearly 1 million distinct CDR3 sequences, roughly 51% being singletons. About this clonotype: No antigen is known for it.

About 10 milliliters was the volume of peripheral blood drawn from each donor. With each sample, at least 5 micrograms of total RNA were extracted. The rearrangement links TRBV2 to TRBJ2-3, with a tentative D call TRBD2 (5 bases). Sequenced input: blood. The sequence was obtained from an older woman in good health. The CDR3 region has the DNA TGTGCCAGCGCGGGTCCAGGCACAGATACGCAGTATTTT. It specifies CASAGPGTDTQYF.